Described below is a single T cell receptor (beta chain) sequence and its context. The CDR3 extends over 15 amino acids. Germline values: CDR1 MNHEY, CDR2 SVGAGI. V was pared by 5 bases and J by 7 bases, with 18 bases between. The assay was immunoSEQ multiplex PCR, and TCRdb's table has in-frame clones only and misses some. This table holds approximately 82,000 clones, 86% found once. This sample was included in a study of OX40 agonist ivuxolimab in advanced cancers. The sequence was collected from an adult with an advanced solid tumor such as melanoma, head and neck, liver or kidney cancer. This sequence joins TRBV6-5 and TRBJ1-5, with TRBD1 as a possible D gene (6 bases). This specimen was CD4+ or CD8+ T cells sorted from blood, taken in a trial of the OX40 agonist ivuxolimab. The CDR3 coding sequence is TGTGCCAGCAGTCAAGGGGGGAATTCAGGGCAGCCCCAGCATTTT. This codes for CASSQGGNSGQPQHF.